The present TCR beta chain was sequenced within a study of T cells in Graves' hyperthyroidism and ophthalmopathy. Worth noting for this clonotype: The antigen is undetermined.

The CDR3 covers 14 residues. Trimming pared 7 bases from V and 2 bases from J, leaving 14 bases between. Study-wide results and caveats: Ophthalmopathy stood apart from stable hyperthyroidism in a 13 V-J model.

Amplified TCR beta CDR3 regions derived from RNA transcripts. An initial round of RT-PCR targeting the TCR CDR3 relied on the HTBI primer set. TCRdb fed the multiplex PCR reads into MiXCR, producing one record per CDR3 protein. The repertoire holds a few hundred thousand distinct CDR3 sequences, with roughly 12% as singletons. The sequence came from a man younger than 40 with Graves' hyperthyroidism that later progressed to Graves' ophthalmopathy. The sequencing sample was made of blood. J is TRBJ2-5 and V is TRBV12-3 or TRBV12-4; D ambiguous. DNA for the CDR3: TGTGCCAGCACCATTAGGGTTGGGCAAGAGACCCAGTACTTC. Protein: CASTIRVGQETQYF.